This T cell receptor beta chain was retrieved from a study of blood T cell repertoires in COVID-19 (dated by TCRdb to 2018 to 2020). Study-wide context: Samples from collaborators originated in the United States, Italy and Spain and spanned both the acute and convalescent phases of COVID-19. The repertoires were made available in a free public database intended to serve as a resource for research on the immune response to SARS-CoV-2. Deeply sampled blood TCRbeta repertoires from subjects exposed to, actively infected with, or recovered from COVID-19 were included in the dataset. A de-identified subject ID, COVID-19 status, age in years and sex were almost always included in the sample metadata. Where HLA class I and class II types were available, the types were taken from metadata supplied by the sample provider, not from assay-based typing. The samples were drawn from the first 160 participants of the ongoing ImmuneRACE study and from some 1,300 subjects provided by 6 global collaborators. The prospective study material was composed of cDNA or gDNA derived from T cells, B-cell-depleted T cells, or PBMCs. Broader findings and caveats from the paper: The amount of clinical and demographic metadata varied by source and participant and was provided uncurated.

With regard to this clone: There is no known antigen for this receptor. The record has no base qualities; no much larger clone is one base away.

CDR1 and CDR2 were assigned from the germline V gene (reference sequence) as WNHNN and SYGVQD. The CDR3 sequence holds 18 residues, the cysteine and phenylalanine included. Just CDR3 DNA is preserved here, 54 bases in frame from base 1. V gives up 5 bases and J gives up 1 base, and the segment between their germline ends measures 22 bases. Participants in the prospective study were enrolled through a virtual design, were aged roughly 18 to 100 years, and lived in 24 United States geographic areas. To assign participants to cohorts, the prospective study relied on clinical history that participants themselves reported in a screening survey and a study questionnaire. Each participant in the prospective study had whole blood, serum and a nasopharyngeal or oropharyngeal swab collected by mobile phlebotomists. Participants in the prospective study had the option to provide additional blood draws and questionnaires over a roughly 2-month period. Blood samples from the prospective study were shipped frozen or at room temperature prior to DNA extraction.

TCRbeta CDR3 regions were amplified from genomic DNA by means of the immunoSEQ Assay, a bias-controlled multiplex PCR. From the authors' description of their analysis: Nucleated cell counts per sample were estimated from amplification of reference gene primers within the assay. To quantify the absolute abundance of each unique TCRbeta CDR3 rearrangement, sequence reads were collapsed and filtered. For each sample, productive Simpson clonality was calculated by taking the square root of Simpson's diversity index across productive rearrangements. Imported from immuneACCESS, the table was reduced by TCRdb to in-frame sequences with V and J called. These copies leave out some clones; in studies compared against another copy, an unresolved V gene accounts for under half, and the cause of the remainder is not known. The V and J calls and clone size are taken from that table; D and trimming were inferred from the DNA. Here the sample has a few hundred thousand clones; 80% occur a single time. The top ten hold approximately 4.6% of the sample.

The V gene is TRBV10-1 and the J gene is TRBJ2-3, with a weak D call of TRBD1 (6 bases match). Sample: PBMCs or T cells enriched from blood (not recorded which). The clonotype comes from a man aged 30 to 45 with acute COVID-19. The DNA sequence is TGCGCCAGCAGTCAGGGGAGAATATCGACGCTTGGCACAGATACGCAGTATTTT. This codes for CASSQGRISTLGTDTQYF.